This entry features one TCR beta chain sequence. The method was immunoSEQ multiplex PCR; TCRdb's version includes in-frame clones alone and lacks a portion of them. The sample has 75,000 to 90,000 clones, roughly 89% seen once. The data belong to a study of OX40 agonist ivuxolimab in advanced cancers. The CDR3 covers 11 residues. V was pared by 1 base and J by 6 bases, with 4 bases between. Germline CDR1 reads SGHNT; CDR2 reads YENEEA. Sample: CD4+ or CD8+ T cells sorted from blood, taken in a trial of the OX40 agonist ivuxolimab. The receptor was derived from an adult with an advanced solid tumor such as melanoma, head and neck, liver or kidney cancer. This chain joins TRBV11-3 and TRBJ2-7; D is undetermined. CDR3: CASSLAGEQYV. As DNA, the CDR3 is TGTGCCAGCAGCTTAGCGGGCGAGCAGTACGTC.